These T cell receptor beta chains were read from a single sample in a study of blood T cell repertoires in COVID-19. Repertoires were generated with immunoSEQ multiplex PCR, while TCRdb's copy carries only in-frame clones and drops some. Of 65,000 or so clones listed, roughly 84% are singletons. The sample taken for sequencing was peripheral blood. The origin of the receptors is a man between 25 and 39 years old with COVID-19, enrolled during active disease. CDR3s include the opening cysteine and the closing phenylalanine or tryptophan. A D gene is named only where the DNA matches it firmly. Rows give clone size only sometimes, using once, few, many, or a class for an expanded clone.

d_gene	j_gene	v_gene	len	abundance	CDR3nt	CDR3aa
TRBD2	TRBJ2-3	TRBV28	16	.	TGTGCCAGCAGTTCGTCTCTAGCGGGAGTAGGCGATACGCAGTATTTT	CASSSSLAGVGDTQYF
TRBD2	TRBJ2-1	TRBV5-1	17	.	TGCGCCAGCAGCCATGACTGGTCGGGAGGAGGGGCCGGTGAGCAGTTCTTC	CASSHDWSGGGAGEQFF
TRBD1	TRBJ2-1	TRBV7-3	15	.	TGTGCCAGCAGCGCAGGGACAGGGGTATACAATGAGCAGTTCTTC	CASSAGTGVYNEQFF
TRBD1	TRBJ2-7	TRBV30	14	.	TGTGCCTGGAGTTTCCAGACAGGGCTCTACGAGCAGTACTTC	CAWSFQTGLYEQYF
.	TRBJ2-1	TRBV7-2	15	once	TGTGCCAGCAGCTTAAGGGAGCTTACCTACAATGAGCAGTTCTTC	CASSLRELTYNEQFF
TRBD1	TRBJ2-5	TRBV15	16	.	TGTGCCACCAGCAGGGGGTGGGGGACAGGGGAAGAGACCCAGTACTTC	CATSRGWGTGEETQYF
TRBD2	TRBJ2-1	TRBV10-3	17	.	TGTGCCATCAGTGAGTCGAGGGCTAGCGGGATGGGCAATGAGCAGTTCTTC	CAISESRASGMGNEQFF
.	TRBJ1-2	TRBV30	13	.	TGTGCCTGGAGTGTAGGAGGGGTCAAAGGCTACACCTTC	CAWSVGGVKGYTF
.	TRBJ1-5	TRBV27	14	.	TGTGCCAGCAGTTTAACAGGGAGCAATCAGCCCCAGCATTTT	CASSLTGSNQPQHF
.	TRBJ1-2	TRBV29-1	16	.	TGCAGCGCATTGCCCCGGGAGGACAATTTTAACTATGGCTACACCTTC	CSALPREDNFNYGYTF
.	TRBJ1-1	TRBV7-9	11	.	TGTGCCAGCAGCTTCGACACTGAAGCTTTCTTT	CASSFDTEAFF
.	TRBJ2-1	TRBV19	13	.	TGTGCCAGTAGTACAGGGTATTTCAGTGAGCAGTTCTTC	CASSTGYFSEQFF
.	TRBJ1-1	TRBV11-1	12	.	TGTGCCAGCAGCATCCACGGGACTGAAGCTTTCTTT	CASSIHGTEAFF
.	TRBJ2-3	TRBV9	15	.	TGTGCCAGCAGCGTAGAGGGACTTATCACAGATACGCAGTATTTT	CASSVEGLITDTQYF
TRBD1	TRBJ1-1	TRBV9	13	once	TGTGCCAGCAGCCCCCCGGGACAGTCTGAAGCTTTCTTT	CASSPPGQSEAFF
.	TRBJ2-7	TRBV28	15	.	TGTGCCACCTACTCCGGGCGCAGGGTTGAGTACGAGCAGTACTTC	CATYSGRRVEYEQYF
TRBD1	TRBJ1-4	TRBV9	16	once	TGTGCCAGCAGCGTAGGTCCTGGACAGGGCTACGAAAAACTGTTTTTT	CASSVGPGQGYEKLFF
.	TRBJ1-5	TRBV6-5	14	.	TGTGCCAGCAGAGGACAGTATAGCAATCAGCCCCAGCATTTT	CASRGQYSNQPQHF
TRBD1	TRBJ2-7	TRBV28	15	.	TGTGCCAGCAGCATAGCAGGGGGCAGCTCCTACGAGCAGTACTTC	CASSIAGGSSYEQYF
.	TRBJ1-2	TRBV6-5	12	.	TGTGCCAGCAGTCCTCGTCCCTATGGCTACACCTTC	CASSPRPYGYTF
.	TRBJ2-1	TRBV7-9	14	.	TGTGCCAGCAGCAGGGAACTTTCCTACAATGAGCAGTTCTTC	CASSRELSYNEQFF
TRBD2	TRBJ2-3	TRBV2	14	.	TGTGCCAGCCTAGCGGGAGGCCGAGCAGATACGCAGTATTTT	CASLAGGRADTQYF
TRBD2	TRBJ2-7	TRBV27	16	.	TGTGCCAGCAGTTCAAAAGCGACTAGCCACCCTAGGGAGCAGTACTTC	CASSSKATSHPREQYF
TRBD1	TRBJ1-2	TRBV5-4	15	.	TGTGCCAGCAGCTTGCCTGGGGGACAGAACTATGGCTACACCTTC	CASSLPGGQNYGYTF
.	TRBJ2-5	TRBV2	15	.	TGTGCCAGCAGGCGCGGCGGGACAGCGCGAGAGACCCAGTACTTC	CASRRGGTARETQYF
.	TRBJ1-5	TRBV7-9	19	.	TGTGCCAGCAGCTTTTTAACCCGTAGGGAGTGGGAAAGCAATCAGCCCCAGCATTTT	CASSFLTRREWESNQPQHF
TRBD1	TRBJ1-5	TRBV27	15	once	TGTGCCAGCAGCCCGGGACAGTATAGCAATCAGCCCCAGCATTTT	CASSPGQYSNQPQHF
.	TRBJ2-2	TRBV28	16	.	TGTGCCAGCAGGAGGGACAACAGGGTTATCACCGGGGAGCTGTTTTTT	CASRRDNRVITGELFF
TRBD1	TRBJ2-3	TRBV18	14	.	TGTGCCAGCTCACCGGGACAGGGGGTGGATACGCAGTATTTT	CASSPGQGVDTQYF
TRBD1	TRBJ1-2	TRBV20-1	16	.	TGCAGTGCTAGTCAGACAGGGGGCTCATCGAAGTATGGCTACACCTTC	CSASQTGGSSKYGYTF
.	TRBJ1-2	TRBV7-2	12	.	TGTGCCAGCAGCTTAGAGGGACTTGGCTACACCTTC	CASSLEGLGYTF
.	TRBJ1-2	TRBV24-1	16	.	TGTGCCACCAGTGACCCGCACCGGGACTCTCAGGCAGGCTACACCTTC	CATSDPHRDSQAGYTF
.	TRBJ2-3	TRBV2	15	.	TGTGCCAGCAGTGGTGGGGCTTCTGGCACAGATACGCAGTATTTT	CASSGGASGTDTQYF
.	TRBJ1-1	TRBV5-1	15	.	TGCGCCAGCAGCTTGGGCCCGGACTCTCCCATACCTACTTTCTTT	CASSLGPDSPIPTFF
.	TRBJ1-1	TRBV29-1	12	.	TGCAGCGTGGACAGAATAAACACTGAAGCTTTCTTT	CSVDRINTEAFF
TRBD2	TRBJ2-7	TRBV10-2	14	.	TGCGCCAGCAGTTCGACTAGCGGGAGTGTAGAGCAGTACTTC	CASSSTSGSVEQYF
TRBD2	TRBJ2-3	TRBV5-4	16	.	TGTGCCAGCAGCTTGAATCTAGCGGGAGTTTCAGATACGCAGTATTTT	CASSLNLAGVSDTQYF
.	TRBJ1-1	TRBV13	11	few	TGTGCCAGCAGCTTGGCGGGAGGAGCTTTCTTT	CASSLAGGAFF
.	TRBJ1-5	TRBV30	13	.	TGTGCCTGGGGGTTCGGCAGGGATCAGCCCCAGCATTTT	CAWGFGRDQPQHF
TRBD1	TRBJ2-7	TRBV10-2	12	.	TGCGCCAGCACGGGACAGAACTACGAGCAGTACTTC	CASTGQNYEQYF
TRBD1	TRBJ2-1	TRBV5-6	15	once	TGTGCCAGCAGCTCAGGACAGGGGACCTACAATGAGCAGTTCTTC	CASSSGQGTYNEQFF
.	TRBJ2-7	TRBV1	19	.	TGCACCAGCAGCCCGATAGGGGCGAGCGGGGGGACTAGCTCCTACGAGCAGTACTTC	CTSSPIGASGGTSSYEQYF
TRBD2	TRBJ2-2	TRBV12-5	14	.	TGTGCTAGTGGACAGAGCGGGACGGCCGGGGAGCTGTTTTTT	CASGQSGTAGELFF
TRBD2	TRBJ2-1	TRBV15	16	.	TGTGCCACCAGCAGGACTACTAGCGGGGGTCTGGGTGAGCAGTTCTTC	CATSRTTSGGLGEQFF
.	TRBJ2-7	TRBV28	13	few	TGTGCCAGCACCTTCAGGGGCCCCTACGAGCAGTACTTC	CASTFRGPYEQYF
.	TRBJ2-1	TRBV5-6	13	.	TGTGCCAGCAGCTTGGCGAGACGGGAGTGGAAGTTCTTC	CASSLARREWKFF
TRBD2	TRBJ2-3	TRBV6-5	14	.	TGTGCCAGCAGGCTAGCGGGAGTCACAGATACGCAGTATTTT	CASRLAGVTDTQYF
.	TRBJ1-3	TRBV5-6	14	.	TGTGCCAGCAGCTTGGCCGGGGCTGGAAACACCATATATTTT	CASSLAGAGNTIYF